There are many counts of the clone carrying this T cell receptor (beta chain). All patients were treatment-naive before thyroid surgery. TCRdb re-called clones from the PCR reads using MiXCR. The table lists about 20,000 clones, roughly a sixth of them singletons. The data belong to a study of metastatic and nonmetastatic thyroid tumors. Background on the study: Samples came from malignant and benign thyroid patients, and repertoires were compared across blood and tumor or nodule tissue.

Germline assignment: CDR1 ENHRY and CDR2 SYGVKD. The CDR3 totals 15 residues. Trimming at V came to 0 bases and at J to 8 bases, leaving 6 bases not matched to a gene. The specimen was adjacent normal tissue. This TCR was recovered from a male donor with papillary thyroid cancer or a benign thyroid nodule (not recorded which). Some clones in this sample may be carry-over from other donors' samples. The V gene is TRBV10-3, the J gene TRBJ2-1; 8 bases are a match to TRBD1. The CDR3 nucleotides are TGTGCCATCAGTGAGTCTCGGACAGGGTCGGATGAGCAGTTCTTC. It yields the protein CAISESRTGSDEQFF.